This is a list of T cell receptor beta chains from one sample in a study of T cell responses to AZD1222 COVID-19 vaccine. Assay used: immunoSEQ multiplex PCR; TCRdb lists only in-frame clones, some missing. This sample has 95,000 to 150,000 clones, with about 90% found just once. The specimen was peripheral blood, collected on day 0 of AZD1222 vaccination. The receptors originated from an adult in good health. Both conserved end residues are part of each CDR3. The D gene is left open where the match is weak. Clone size is shown for a subset of rows, as once, few, many or a class of expanded clone.

V gene: TRBV5-1; clone size: .; D gene: .; J gene: TRBJ2-5; CDR3 DNA: TGCGCCAGCAGTAATGGGGTCCAAGAGACCCAGTACTTC; CDR3 protein: CASSNGVQETQYF
V gene: TRBV19; clone size: .; D gene: .; J gene: TRBJ1-1; CDR3 DNA: TGTGCCAGTAGTCGTGACAGGTCGAACACTGAAGCTTTCTTT; CDR3 protein: CASSRDRSNTEAFF
V gene: TRBV28; clone size: once; D gene: TRBD1; J gene: TRBJ2-5; CDR3 DNA: TGTGCCAGCACCCTAGGGGGCCACCAAGAGACCCAGTACTTC; CDR3 protein: CASTLGGHQETQYF
V gene: TRBV29-1; clone size: .; D gene: .; J gene: TRBJ2-1; CDR3 DNA: TGCAGCGTCCCGGGACTCAAGAATTTGGATGAGCAGTTCTTC; CDR3 protein: CSVPGLKNLDEQFF
V gene: TRBV5-4; clone size: .; D gene: .; J gene: TRBJ2-7; CDR3 DNA: TGTGCCAGCAGCTTGGTGGCGGGTAATGCCGAGCAGTACTTC; CDR3 protein: CASSLVAGNAEQYF
V gene: TRBV5-1; clone size: once; D gene: .; J gene: TRBJ2-5; CDR3 DNA: TGCGCCAGCAACCAGGGCTTGGGAGAGACCCAGTACTTC; CDR3 protein: CASNQGLGETQYF
V gene: TRBV7-2; clone size: .; D gene: .; J gene: TRBJ2-5; CDR3 DNA: TGTGCCAGCAGCGACCCTGACAGCCAAGAGACCCAGTACTTC; CDR3 protein: CASSDPDSQETQYF
V gene: TRBV7-2; clone size: .; D gene: .; J gene: TRBJ2-2; CDR3 DNA: TGTGCCAGCAGCTTAGGGCCCGCGAACACCGGGGAGCTGTTTTTT; CDR3 protein: CASSLGPANTGELFF
V gene: TRBV28; clone size: .; D gene: .; J gene: TRBJ2-3; CDR3 DNA: TGTGCCAGCAGTTTTAAGACACCCGGGGATACGCAGTATTTT; CDR3 protein: CASSFKTPGDTQYF
V gene: TRBV2; clone size: .; D gene: .; J gene: TRBJ2-2; CDR3 DNA: TGTGCCAGCCGGATACAGAACACCGGGGAGCTGTTTTTT; CDR3 protein: CASRIQNTGELFF
V gene: TRBV4-3; clone size: .; D gene: .; J gene: TRBJ1-2; CDR3 DNA: TGCGCCAGCAGCCAAGATTTAAGGGGGGACTATGGCTACACCTTC; CDR3 protein: CASSQDLRGDYGYTF